The sequence of this T cell receptor (beta chain) was determined in a study of shared clonotypes between healthy human individuals (dated by TCRdb to the early 2020s). Notes on the research overall: The cohort comprised a couple of women and a few men aged 18 to 49 years. To increase sequencing depth and limit assay-specific biases, TCR repertoire library preparation and sequencing were carried out by different laboratories using diverse techniques. Blood TCR repertoires of four to six healthy adults were deeply sequenced to estimate repertoire size and the extent of clonotype sharing between individuals. Leukapheresis yielded between about 0.9 and 9.5 billion PBMCs per donor.

The donors were healthy, HIV-negative adults who had no recently reported acute infections or vaccinations. Every donor was a Caucasian adult residing in Nashville, Tennessee, USA. In the unsorted samples, approximately 85 million PBMCs were counted, and genomic DNA was extracted using the QIAamp DNA Blood Mini kit. Blood was collected by leukapheresis, and PBMCs were isolated by Ficoll-Histopaque density gradient centrifugation and then cryopreserved in liquid nitrogen vapor phase. Note on this clone: No antigen is known for it. Base-call qualities are not available, and no considerably larger clone is one nucleotide away.

The paper's findings and limits, for the study overall: Pairwise subsampling indicated that sequencing depth was expected to affect the degree of clonotype sharing among donors. Because the study included a small number of donors, the genetic and exposure-history diversity represented was limited. Sampling was restricted to blood, and TCR repertoires in tissues likely differ from the TCR repertoires found in blood.

Its CDR3 holds 12 amino acids, cysteine through phenylalanine. Left in the record is the CDR3 DNA by itself, 36 bases read in frame from the first base. V is clipped by 5 bases and J by 7 bases, and the sequence between their germline boundaries is 9 bases long. The germline V gene (reference sequence) specifies SEHNR as CDR1 and FQNEAQ as CDR2. Using the deep immunoSEQ assay, multiplex PCR amplified TCR CDR3 regions from genomic DNA. Genomic DNA extracted from each cell subset was distributed evenly over all wells of several immunoSEQ 96-well plates, and each plate served as one replicate. For unsorted PBMC, around 330 ng genomic DNA, equal to 25,000 to 35,000 T cell genomes, was loaded into each replicate PCR. Genomic DNA from unsorted PBMC was sequenced over ten immunoSEQ deep assay plates. The purified libraries were quantified using a Qubit 3.0 fluorometer, sized with a Bioanalyzer 2100, and then quantified again using the KAPA Library Quantification kit. A separate single-read 150-cycle Illumina NextSeq 550 flow cell was used to sequence each immunoSEQ 96-well plate. The authors processed their data as follows. Because only junctional sequences without quality scores were contained in the immunoSEQ output, filtering matching that applied to full-length reads could not be performed. To assign V/J genes and CDR3, sequences were annotated against IMGT germline references using PyIR, a Python wrapper for IgBLAST v1.9. Reads were removed for weak V/J assignments (E-value above 1e-6), missing CDR3, stop codons, out-of-frame junctions, or ambiguous translated residues. V3J clonotypes were defined as sequences sharing the same inferred V gene, J gene, and CDR3 amino acid sequence. To compute the percentage overlap between repertoires, the number of shared unique clonotypes was divided by the size of the smaller repertoire. Three approaches were used to assess repertoire richness: RTK rarefaction, the Chao1 estimator, and Recon v2.1 estimates of unobserved clonotypes. TCRdb took this table from immuneACCESS and kept in-frame rearrangements with V and J called. Such tables lack part of the clones; where checked against another copy, unresolved V genes explain under half of the gap, and the rest is unexplained. V and J calls and clone size are those listed in that table; D and trimming were worked out from the DNA. Across this sample there are about 560,000 clones, with around 81% seen only once. In total, the top ten clones hold about 12% of the sample.

The V gene is TRBV7-9 and the J gene is TRBJ2-1, with no reliable assignment of the D segment. This TCR derives from a woman aged 40 to 55 in good health. Some clones in this sample may be carry-over from other donors' samples. Sample: PBMCs. The bases read TGTGCCAGCAGCCAGACCCAAAATGAGCAGTTCTTC. Translated, this is CASSQTQNEQFF.